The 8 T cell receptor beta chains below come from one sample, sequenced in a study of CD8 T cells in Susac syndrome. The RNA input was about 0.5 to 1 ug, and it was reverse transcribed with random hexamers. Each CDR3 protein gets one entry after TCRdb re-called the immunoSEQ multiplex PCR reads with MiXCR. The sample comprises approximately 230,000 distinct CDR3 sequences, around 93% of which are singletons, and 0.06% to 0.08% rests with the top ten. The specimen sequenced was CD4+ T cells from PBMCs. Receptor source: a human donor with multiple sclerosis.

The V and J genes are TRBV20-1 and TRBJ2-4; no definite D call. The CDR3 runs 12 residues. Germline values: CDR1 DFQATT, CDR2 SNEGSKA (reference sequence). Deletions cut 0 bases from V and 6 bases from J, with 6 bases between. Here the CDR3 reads CSARDSRNIQYF. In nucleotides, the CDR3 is TGCAGTGCTAGAGATTCGCGAAACATTCAGTACTTC.

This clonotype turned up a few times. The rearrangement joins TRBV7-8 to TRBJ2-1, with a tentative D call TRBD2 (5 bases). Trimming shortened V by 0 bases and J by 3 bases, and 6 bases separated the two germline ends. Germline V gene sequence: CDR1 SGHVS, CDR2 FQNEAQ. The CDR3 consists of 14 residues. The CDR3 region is CASSLAGVYNEQFF. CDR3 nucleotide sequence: TGTGCCAGCAGCTTAGCGGGAGTCTACAATGAGCAGTTCTTC.

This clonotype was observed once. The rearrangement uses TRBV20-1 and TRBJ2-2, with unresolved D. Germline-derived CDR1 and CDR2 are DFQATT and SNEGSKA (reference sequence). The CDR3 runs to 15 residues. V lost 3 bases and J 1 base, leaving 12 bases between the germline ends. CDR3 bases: TGCAGTGCTAGCAAATTCCGACAGAACACCGGGGAGCTGTTTTTT. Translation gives CSASKFRQNTGELFF.

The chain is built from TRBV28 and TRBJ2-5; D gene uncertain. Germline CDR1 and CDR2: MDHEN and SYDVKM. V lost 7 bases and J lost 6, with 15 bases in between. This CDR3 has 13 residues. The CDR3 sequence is CASTFGVGKTQYF. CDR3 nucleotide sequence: TGTGCCAGCACCTTCGGAGTGGGGAAGACCCAGTACTTC.

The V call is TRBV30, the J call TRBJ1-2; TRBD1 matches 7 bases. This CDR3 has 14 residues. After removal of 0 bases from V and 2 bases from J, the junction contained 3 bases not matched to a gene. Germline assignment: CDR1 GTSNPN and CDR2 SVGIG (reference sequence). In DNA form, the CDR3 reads TGTGCCTGGAGTGTAGCCAGGGGGAACTATGGCTACACCTTC. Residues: CAWSVARGNYGYTF.

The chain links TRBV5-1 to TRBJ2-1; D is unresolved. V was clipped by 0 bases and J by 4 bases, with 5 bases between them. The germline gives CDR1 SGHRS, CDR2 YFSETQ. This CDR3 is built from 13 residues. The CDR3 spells CASSLVRYNEQFF. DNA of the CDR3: TGCGCCAGCAGCTTGGTCCGGTACAATGAGCAGTTCTTC.

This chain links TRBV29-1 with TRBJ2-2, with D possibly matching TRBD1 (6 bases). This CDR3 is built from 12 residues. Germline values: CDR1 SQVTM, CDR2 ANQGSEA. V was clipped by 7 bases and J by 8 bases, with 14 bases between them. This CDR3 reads CSAKGVSGELFF. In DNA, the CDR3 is TGCAGCGCCAAGGGGGTCTCGGGGGAGCTGTTTTTT.

The CDR3 nucleotides are TGCAGTGCTAGAGAGGGTTTCGCCTATGGCTACACCTTC. Translating gives CSAREGFAYGYTF. The chain has TRBV20-1 and TRBJ1-2, with D uncertain. In germline, CDR1 is DFQATT, CDR2 SNEGSKA (reference sequence). V lost 0 bases, J lost 4 bases, and 9 bases lay in between. The CDR3 covers 13 residues.